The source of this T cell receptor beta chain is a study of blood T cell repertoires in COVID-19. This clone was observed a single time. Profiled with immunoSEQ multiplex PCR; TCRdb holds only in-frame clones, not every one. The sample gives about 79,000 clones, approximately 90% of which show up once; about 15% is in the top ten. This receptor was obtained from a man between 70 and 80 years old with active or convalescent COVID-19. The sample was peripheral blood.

CDR3 amino acids: CASIQTGGRGYTF. CDR3 DNA sequence: TGTGCCAGTATACAGACAGGGGGCCGGGGCTACACCTTC. The chain recombines TRBV19 with TRBJ1-2; TRBD1 aligns across 10 bases. Germline trimming cut 7 bases from V and 8 bases from J; bases unmatched to any gene: 7. The CDR3 is 13 residues long. Germline V gene sequence: CDR1 LNHDA, CDR2 SQIVND (reference sequence).